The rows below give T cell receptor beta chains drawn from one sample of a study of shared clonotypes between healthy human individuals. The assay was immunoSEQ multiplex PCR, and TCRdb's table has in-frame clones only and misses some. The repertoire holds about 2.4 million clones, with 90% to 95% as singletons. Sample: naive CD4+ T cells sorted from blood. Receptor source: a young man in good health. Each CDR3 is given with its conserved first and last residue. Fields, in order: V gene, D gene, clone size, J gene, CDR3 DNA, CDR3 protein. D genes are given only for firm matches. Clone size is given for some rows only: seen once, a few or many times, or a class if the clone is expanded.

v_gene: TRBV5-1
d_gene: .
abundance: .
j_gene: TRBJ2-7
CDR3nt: TGCGCCAGCAGCTTGGCCCATGTGGACGAGCAGTACTTC
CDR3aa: CASSLAHVDEQYF

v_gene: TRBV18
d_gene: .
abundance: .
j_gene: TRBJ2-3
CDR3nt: TGTGCCAGCTCACCACCTACGATAGATACGCAGTATTTT
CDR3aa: CASSPPTIDTQYF

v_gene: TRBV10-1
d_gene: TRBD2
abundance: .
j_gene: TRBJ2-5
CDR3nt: TGCGCCAGCAGTGAGGAGGTAGCGGGAGGGCGAGGGACCCAGTACTTC
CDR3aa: CASSEEVAGGRGTQYF

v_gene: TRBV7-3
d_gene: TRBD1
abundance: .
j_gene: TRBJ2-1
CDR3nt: TGTGCCAGCAGCTTATACAGGGGATCGACCTACAATGAGCAGTTCTTC
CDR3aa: CASSLYRGSTYNEQFF

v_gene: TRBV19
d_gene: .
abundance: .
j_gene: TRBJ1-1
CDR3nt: TGTGCCAGTAGTATAAACATACAACTGAACACTGAAGCTTTCTTT
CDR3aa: CASSINIQLNTEAFF

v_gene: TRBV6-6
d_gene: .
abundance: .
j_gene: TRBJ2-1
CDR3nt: TGTGCCAGCAGTTACTCGGGGCCTAACAATGAGCAGTTCTTC
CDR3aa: CASSYSGPNNEQFF

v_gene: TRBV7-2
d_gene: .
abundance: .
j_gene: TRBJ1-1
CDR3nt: TGTGCCAGCAGCTTAAGCCAGAACACTGAAGCTTTCTTT
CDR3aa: CASSLSQNTEAFF

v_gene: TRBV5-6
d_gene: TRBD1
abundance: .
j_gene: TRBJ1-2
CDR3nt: TGTGCCAGCAGCTTAGGCAGGGGGTTGATGCATGGCTACACCTTC
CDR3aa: CASSLGRGLMHGYTF

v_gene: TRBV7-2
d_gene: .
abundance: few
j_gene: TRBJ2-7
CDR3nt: TGTGCCAGCAGCCCCGACAGGTACTCCTACGAGCAGTACTTC
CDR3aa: CASSPDRYSYEQYF

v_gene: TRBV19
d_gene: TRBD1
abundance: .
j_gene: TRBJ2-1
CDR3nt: TGTGCCAGTAGTAGACAGGGGCCCGGGAGTTTGGGCGACAATGAGCAGTTCTTC
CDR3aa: CASSRQGPGSLGDNEQFF

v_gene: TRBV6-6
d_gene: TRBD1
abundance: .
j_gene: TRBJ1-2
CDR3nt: TGTGCCAGCAGGCCCGACAGGGACTATGGCTACACCTTC
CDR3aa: CASRPDRDYGYTF

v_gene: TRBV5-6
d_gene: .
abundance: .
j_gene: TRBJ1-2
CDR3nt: TGTGCCAGCAGCTTGGCGGCAGGGGAAGGCTACACCTTC
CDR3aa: CASSLAAGEGYTF

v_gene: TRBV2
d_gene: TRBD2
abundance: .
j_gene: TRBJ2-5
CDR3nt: TGTGCCAGCAGTGAGGCTCCGCTAGCGGGAAAAGAGACCCAGTACTTC
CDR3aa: CASSEAPLAGKETQYF

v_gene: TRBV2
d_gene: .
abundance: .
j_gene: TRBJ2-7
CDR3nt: TGTGCCAGCAGTCCTACAGGGACCTACGAGCAGTACTTC
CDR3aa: CASSPTGTYEQYF

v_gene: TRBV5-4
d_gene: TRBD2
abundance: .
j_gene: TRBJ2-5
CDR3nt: TGTGCCAGCAGCTTGGTTAGCGGGAGAGAGGTCGAGACCCAGTACTTC
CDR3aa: CASSLVSGREVETQYF

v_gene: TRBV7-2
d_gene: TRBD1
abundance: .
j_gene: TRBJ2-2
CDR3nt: TGTGCCAGCAGCTTGACAGGGGGTTTCACCGGGGAGCTGTTTTTT
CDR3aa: CASSLTGGFTGELFF

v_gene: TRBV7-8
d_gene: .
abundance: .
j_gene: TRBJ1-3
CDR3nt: TGTGCCAGCAGACCGACTGCCGTCCGACAGTCTGGAAACACCATATATTTT
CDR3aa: CASRPTAVRQSGNTIYF

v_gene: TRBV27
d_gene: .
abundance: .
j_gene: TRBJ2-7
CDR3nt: TGTGCCAGCGCCAGGATCGGACAATTCTACGAGCAGTACTTC
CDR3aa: CASARIGQFYEQYF

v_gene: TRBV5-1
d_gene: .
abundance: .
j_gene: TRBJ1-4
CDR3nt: TGCGCCAGCAGCTTGGACGGGGCAACTAATGAAAAACTGTTTTTT
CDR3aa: CASSLDGATNEKLFF